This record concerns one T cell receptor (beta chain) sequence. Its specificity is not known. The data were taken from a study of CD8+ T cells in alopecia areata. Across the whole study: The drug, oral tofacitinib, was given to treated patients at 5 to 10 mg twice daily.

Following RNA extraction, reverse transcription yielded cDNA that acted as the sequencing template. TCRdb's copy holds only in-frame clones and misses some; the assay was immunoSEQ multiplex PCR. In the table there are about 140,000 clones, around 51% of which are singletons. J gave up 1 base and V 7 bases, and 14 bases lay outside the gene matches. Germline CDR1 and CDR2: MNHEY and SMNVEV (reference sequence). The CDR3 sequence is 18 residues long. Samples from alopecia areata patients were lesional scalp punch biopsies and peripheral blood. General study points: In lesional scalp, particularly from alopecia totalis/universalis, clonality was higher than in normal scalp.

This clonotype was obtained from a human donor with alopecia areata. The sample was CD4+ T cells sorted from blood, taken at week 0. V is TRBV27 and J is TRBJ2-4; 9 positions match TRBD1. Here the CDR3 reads CASTLQGAVRGAKNIQYF. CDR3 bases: TGTGCCAGCACCTTACAGGGGGCCGTTCGTGGGGCCAAAAACATTCAGTACTTC.